This TCR beta chain comes out of a study of T-cell reconstitution after alpha-beta-depleted transplantation in children. This clonotype appeared a few times. V lost 1 base, J lost 9 bases, and 6 bases lay in between. From germline, CDR1 is LGHDT and CDR2 YNNKEL (reference sequence). The CDR3 is 12 residues long. Unique molecular identifiers were incorporated during preparation of the TCRbeta library. TCRdb analysed the PCR reads with MiXCR anew, one entry per CDR3 protein. This sample has around 400,000 distinct CDR3 sequences; roughly a tenth occur once, and the top ten carry 4.5% to 6%. Sequenced here: PBMCs from the stem cell graft donor, sampled from the stem cell graft. The rearrangement uses TRBV3-1 and TRBJ2-2; possible D gene TRBD2, 5 bases. The receptor's source is a human donor who donated a stem cell graft to a child with acute myeloid leukemia. The CDR3 sequence: CASSQAGWELFF. For the CDR3, the DNA is TGTGCCAGCAGCCAAGCGGGATGGGAGCTGTTTTTT.